These 15 T cell receptor beta chains share one sample of origin, sequenced in a study of blood T cell repertoires in COVID-19. Measured with immunoSEQ multiplex PCR; TCRdb has only the in-frame clones, and not every one. The data hold over 400,000 clones, with roughly 85% observed a single time. Sequencing was done on a sample of peripheral blood. The source is a woman aged 25 to 39 with active or convalescent COVID-19.

The chain links TRBV19 to TRBJ2-6; the D gene is possibly TRBD2 (6 bases). The germline gives CDR1 LNHDA, CDR2 SQIVND (reference sequence). With 10 bases removed from V and 12 bases from J, the gap between germline ends came to 13 bases. The CDR3 totals 11 residues. The CDR3 region is CATWGVGVLTF. The CDR3 region has the DNA TGTGCCACATGGGGGGTGGGCGTCCTGACTTTC.

This chain uses TRBV2 with TRBJ2-1; 10 bases are shared with TRBD2. The V gene's germline CDR1 is SNHLY and CDR2 FYNNEI. The CDR3 length is 18 residues. The trim removed 4 bases at V and 5 bases at J, leaving 14 bases unmatched. The CDR3 here is CASSVPVQLAGENNEQFF. The CDR3 bases are TGTGCCAGCAGTGTACCCGTCCAGCTAGCGGGAGAGAACAATGAGCAGTTCTTC. Drawing the rest from reference TRBV2 and TRBJ2-1, the complete variable domain is EPEVTQTPSHQVTQMGQEVILRCVPISNHLYFYWYRQILGQKVEFLVSFYNNEISEKSEIFDDQFSVERPDGSNFTLKIRSTKLEDSAMYFCASSVPVQLAGENNEQFFGPGTRLTVL.

This rearrangement joins TRBV23-1 to TRBJ1-5; tentatively, D is TRBD1 (5 bases). TRBV23-1 is an ORF, with its function uncertain. CDR3 size: 13 residues. Trimming took 3 bases from V and 4 from J, leaving 7 bases between them. CDR3 coding DNA: TGCGCCAGCAGTCAGGGGGGAAATCAGCCCCAGCATTTT. This encodes CASSQGGNQPQHF.

The chain combines TRBV20-1 with TRBJ1-1; the D gene is possibly TRBD1 (5 bases). Trimming took off 3 bases at V and 2 bases at J, with 19 bases between the two ends. CDR1 is DFQATT, CDR2 SNEGSKA, per germline (reference sequence). This CDR3 spans 16 amino acids. The CDR3: CSASYLTDFINTEAFF. The CDR3 DNA is TGCAGTGCTAGTTACTTGACAGACTTTATTAACACTGAAGCTTTCTTT.

The rearrangement uses TRBV5-1 and TRBJ2-4; no reliable D call. This CDR3 region has 15 residues. The germline CDR1 and CDR2 sequences are SGHRS and YFSETQ. Trimming removed 0 bases from V and 0 bases from J, with 7 bases in between. In DNA, the CDR3 is TGCGCCAGCAGCTTGGGCTTCGGAGCCAAAAACATTCAGTACTTC. It codes for CASSLGFGAKNIQYF.

The chain is built from TRBV24-1 and TRBJ2-3; TRBD2 matches 12 bases. The J segment lost 0 bases and the V segment lost 8 bases, leaving 2 bases of the junction unmatched. The CDR3 extends over 15 amino acids. Germline V gene data show CDR1 as KGHDR and CDR2 as SFDVKD. The CDR3 sequence is CATTTSGGSTDTQYF. The CDR3 DNA reads as TGTGCCACCACGACTAGCGGGGGTAGCACAGATACGCAGTATTTT.

This clone was detected only once. This chain links TRBV5-1 with TRBJ1-2, with 9 bases fitting TRBD1. The CDR3 sequence is 17 residues long. The V gene's germline CDR1 is SGHRS and CDR2 YFSETQ. V trimming: 4 bases; J trimming: 4 bases; junction bases outside the gene matches: 14. The CDR3 reads CASSGGDRALSRYGYTF. The CDR3 DNA reads as TGCGCCAGCAGCGGCGGGGACAGGGCCCTCTCCCGCTATGGCTACACCTTC.

V gene TRBV18 combines with J gene TRBJ2-5; D possibly corresponds to TRBD1 (6 bases). V was shortened by 3 bases and J by 2 bases, with 13 bases between the two germline ends. The CDR3 is 15 amino acids. Looked up from germline, CDR1 is KGHSH and CDR2 is LQKENI. The CDR3 DNA reads TGTGCCAGCTCACCCGTTCAGGGGATACAAGAGACCCAGTACTTC. Residues: CASSPVQGIQETQYF.

The chain has TRBV20-1 and TRBJ1-5; D gene unclear. This CDR3 spans 17 amino acids. V lost 3 bases and J 0 bases, leaving 18 bases between the germline ends. Germline V gives CDR1 DFQATT, CDR2 SNEGSKA (reference sequence). Here the CDR3 reads CSASGPGRRDSNQPQHF. In DNA form, the CDR3 reads TGCAGTGCTAGTGGTCCTGGTCGGAGAGATAGCAATCAGCCCCAGCATTTT.

The rearrangement uses TRBV21-1 and TRBJ2-7; TRBD2, the table's D call, was not compared with the DNA. TRBV21-1 counts as a pseudogene. There are 15 residues in the CDR3. CDR3 loop: CASSPGGNQNYEQYF. The CDR3 nucleotides are TGTGCCAGCAGCCCCGGGGGGAACCAAAACTACGAGCAGTACTTC.

This chain uses TRBV19 with TRBJ1-4; unclear D gene. With 7 bases removed from V and 0 bases from J, the gap between germline ends came to 9 bases. Germline CDR1 is LNHDA and CDR2 is SQIVND (reference sequence). The CDR3 consists of 14 residues. The CDR3 protein is CASTSTSTNEKLFF. Written as DNA, the CDR3 is TGTGCCAGTACTTCGACATCAACTAATGAAAAACTGTTTTTT.

This rearrangement joins TRBV5-4 to TRBJ2-1; 9 nucleotides line up with TRBD1. CDR1 is SGHNT, CDR2 YYREEE, per germline (reference sequence). The J segment lost 5 bases and the V segment lost 4 bases, leaving 10 bases of the junction unmatched. CDR3 size: 16 residues. CDR3 in amino acids: CASSNPPGQGDNEQFF. The CDR3 nucleotides are TGTGCCAGCAGCAACCCCCCGGGACAGGGCGACAATGAGCAGTTCTTC.

This chain links TRBV11-2 with TRBJ2-3; 7 positions agree with TRBD2. The V gene's germline CDR1 is SGHAT and CDR2 FQNNGV. Losses at the gene ends were 5 bases for V and 6 bases for J; bases not matched to a gene: 2. The CDR3 runs to 12 residues. CDR3 nucleotides: TGTGCCAGCAGCCGGACTAGGGATACGCAGTATTTT. Translating gives CASSRTRDTQYF.

The chain has TRBV30 and TRBJ1-2; TRBD1 aligns across 7 bases. Germline CDR1 GTSNPN, CDR2 SVGIG (reference sequence). The CDR3 loop spans 14 amino acids. V shed 3 bases and J 7 bases; nucleotides not matched to a gene: 11. This chain's CDR3 is CAWRARAPGGGYTF. CDR3 DNA: TGTGCCTGGAGGGCCAGGGCCCCAGGGGGTGGCTACACCTTC.

CDR3 nucleotides: TGCAGCGTTGAAGGTTGGGGCTCCGGGGAGCTGTTTTTT. Its protein is CSVEGWGSGELFF. The chain employs TRBV29-1 and TRBJ2-2; D is possibly TRBD1 (5 bases). Trimming shortened V by 1 base and J by 6 bases, and 9 bases separated the two germline ends. CDR1 is SQVTM, CDR2 ANQGSEA, per germline. This CDR3 has 13 amino acids.